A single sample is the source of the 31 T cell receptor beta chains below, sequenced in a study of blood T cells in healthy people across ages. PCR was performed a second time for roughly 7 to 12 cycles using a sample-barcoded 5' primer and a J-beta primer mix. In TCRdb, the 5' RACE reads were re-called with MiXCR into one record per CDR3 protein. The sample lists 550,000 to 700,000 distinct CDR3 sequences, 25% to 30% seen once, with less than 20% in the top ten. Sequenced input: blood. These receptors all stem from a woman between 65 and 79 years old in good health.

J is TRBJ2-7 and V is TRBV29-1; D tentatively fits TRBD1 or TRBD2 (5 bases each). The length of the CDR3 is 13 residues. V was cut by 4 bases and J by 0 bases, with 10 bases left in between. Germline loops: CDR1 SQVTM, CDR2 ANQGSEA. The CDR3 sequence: CSVARGSSYEQYF. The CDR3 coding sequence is TGCAGCGTTGCTCGGGGCAGCTCCTACGAGCAGTACTTC.

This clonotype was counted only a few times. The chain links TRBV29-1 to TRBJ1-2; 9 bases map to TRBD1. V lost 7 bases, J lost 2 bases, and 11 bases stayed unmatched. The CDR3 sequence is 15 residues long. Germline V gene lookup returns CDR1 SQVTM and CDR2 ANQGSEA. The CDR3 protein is CSADESGQGNYGYTF. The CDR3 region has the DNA TGCAGCGCCGACGAATCCGGACAGGGGAACTATGGCTACACCTTC.

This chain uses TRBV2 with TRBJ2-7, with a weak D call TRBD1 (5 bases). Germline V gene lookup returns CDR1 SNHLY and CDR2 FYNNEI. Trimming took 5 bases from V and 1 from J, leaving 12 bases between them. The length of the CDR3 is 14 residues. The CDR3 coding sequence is TGTGCCAGCAGTTCAACAGGTTTTTCCTACGAGCAGTACTTC. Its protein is CASSSTGFSYEQYF.

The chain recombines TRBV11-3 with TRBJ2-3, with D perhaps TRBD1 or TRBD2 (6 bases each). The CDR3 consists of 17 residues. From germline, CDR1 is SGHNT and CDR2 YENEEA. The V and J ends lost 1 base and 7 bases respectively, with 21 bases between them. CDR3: CASSLGAPLSGDYTQYF. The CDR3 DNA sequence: TGTGCCAGCAGCTTAGGGGCCCCTCTCTCAGGGGACTATACGCAGTATTTT.

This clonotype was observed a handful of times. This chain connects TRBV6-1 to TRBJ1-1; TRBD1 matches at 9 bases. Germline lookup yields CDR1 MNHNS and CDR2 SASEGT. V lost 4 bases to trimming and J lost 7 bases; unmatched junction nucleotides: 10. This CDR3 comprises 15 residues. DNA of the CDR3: TGTGCCAGCAGTGTAGGGACAGGGACGATTGATGAAGCTTTCTTT. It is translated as CASSVGTGTIDEAFF.

The chain's CDR3 is CATSDPSGGADEQFF. The CDR3 DNA is TGTGCCACCAGTGATCCTAGCGGGGGGGCCGATGAGCAGTTCTTC. The V gene is TRBV24-1, the J gene TRBJ2-1, with 12 bases fitting TRBD2. The germline CDR1 and CDR2 sequences are KGHDR and SFDVKD. The CDR3 covers 15 residues. After removal of 3 bases from V and 8 bases from J, the junction contained 4 bases not matched to a gene.

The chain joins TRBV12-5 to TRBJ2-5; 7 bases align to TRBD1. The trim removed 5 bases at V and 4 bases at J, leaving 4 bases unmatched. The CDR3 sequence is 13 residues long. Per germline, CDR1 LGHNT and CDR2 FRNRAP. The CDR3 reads CASGPDRVETQYF. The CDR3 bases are TGTGCTAGTGGTCCTGACAGGGTAGAGACCCAGTACTTC.

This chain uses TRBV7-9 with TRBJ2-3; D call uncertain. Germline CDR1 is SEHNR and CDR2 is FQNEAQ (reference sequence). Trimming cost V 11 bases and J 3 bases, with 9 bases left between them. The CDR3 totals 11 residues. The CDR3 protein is CAYEETDTQYF. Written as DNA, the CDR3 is TGTGCCTACGAGGAGACAGATACGCAGTATTTT.

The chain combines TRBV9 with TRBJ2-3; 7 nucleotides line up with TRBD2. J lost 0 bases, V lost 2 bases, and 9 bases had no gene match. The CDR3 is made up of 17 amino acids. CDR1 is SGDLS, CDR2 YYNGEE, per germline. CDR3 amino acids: CASSVSGGTASTDTQYF. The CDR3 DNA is TGTGCCAGCAGCGTCTCCGGGGGGACGGCGAGCACAGATACGCAGTATTTT.

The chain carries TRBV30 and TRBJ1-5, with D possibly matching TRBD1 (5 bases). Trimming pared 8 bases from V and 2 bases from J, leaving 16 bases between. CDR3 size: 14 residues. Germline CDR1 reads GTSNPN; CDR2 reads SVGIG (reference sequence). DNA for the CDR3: TGTGCCCGGGCAGAGGGGATCGGCAATCAGCCCCAGCATTTT. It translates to CARAEGIGNQPQHF.

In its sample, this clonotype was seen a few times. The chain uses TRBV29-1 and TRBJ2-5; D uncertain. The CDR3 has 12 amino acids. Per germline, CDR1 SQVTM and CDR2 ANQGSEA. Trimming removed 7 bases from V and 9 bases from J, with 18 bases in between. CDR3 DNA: TGCAGCGGAGGCGAGGCCCATAGGGCCCAGTACTTC. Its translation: CSGGEAHRAQYF.

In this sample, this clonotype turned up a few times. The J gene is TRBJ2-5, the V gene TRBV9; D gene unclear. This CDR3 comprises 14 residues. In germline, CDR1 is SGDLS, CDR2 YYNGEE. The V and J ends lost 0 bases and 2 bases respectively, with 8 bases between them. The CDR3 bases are TGTGCCAGCAGCGTAGTTGGCCGGCAAGAGACCCAGTACTTC. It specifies CASSVVGRQETQYF.

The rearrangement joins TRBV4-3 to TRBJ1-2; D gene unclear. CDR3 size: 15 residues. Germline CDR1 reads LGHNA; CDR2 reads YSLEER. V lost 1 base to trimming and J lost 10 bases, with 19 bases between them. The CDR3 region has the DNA TGCGCCAGCAGCCAAGGTCGTGGACTGACCTCTGTCTACACCTTC. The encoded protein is CASSQGRGLTSVYTF.

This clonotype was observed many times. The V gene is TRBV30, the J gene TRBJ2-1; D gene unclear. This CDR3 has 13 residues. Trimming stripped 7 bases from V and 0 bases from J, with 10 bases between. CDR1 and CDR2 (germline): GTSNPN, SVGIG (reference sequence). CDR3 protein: CASRPSSYNEQFF. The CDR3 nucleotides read TGTGCCTCACGCCCTAGCTCCTACAATGAGCAGTTCTTC.

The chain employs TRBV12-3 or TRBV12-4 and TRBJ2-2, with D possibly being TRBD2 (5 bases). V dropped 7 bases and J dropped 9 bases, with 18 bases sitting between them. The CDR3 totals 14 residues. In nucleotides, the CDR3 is TGTGCCAGCACCTCCAAAGGAGGCGGGCGGGAGCTGTTTTTT. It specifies CASTSKGGGRELFF.

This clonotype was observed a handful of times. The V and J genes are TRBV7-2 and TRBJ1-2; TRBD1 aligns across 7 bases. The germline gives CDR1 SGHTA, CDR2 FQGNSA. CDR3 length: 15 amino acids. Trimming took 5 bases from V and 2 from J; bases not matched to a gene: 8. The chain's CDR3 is CASSPRVQGNYGYTF. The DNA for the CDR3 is TGTGCCAGCAGCCCCCGGGTACAGGGGAACTATGGCTACACCTTC.

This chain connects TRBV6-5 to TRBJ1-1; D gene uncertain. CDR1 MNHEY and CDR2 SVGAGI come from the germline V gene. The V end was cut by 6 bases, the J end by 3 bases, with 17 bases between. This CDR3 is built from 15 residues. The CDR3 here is CASRYRTIGYTEAFF. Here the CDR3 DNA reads TGTGCCAGCAGGTACCGGACGATAGGGTACACTGAAGCTTTCTTT.

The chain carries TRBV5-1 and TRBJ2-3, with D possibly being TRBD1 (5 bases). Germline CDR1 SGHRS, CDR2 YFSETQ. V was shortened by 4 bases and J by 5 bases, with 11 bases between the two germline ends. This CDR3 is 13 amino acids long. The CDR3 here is CASSMMTEDTQYF. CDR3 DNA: TGCGCCAGCAGCATGATGACAGAAGATACGCAGTATTTT.

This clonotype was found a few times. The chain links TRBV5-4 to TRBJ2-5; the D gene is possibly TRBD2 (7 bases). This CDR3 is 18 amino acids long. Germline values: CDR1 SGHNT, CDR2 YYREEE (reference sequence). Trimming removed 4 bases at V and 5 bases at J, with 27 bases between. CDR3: CASSKSSWGGVMGETQYF. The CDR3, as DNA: TGTGCCAGCAGCAAATCTAGCTGGGGGGGCGTTATGGGGGAGACCCAGTACTTC.

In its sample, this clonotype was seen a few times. CDR3 DNA: TGTGCCAGCGTTAAGACCCAAGGGCAGGGAAAGACTGAAGCTTTCTTT. Translation: CASVKTQGQGKTEAFF. This chain links TRBV12-3 or TRBV12-4 with TRBJ1-1; a possible D gene is TRBD1 (5 bases). This CDR3 is built from 16 residues. The germline V and J ends were trimmed by 8 bases and 5 bases, with 24 bases remaining between them.

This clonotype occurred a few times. CDR3 protein: CASSLEAVYGYTF. In DNA, the CDR3 is TGCGCCAGCAGCTTGGAGGCCGTCTATGGCTACACCTTC. The chain employs TRBV5-1 and TRBJ1-2; D is undetermined. Germline assignment: CDR1 SGHRS and CDR2 YFSETQ. Trimming took 0 bases from V and 4 from J, leaving 7 bases between them. This CDR3 is 13 amino acids long.

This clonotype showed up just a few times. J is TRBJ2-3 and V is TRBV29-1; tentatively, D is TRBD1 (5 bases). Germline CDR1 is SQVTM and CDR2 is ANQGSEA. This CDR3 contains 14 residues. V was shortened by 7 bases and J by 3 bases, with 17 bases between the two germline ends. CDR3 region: CSAPGQGGTDTQYF. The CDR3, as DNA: TGCAGCGCCCCAGGGCAGGGTGGAACAGATACGCAGTATTTT.

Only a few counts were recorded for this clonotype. In DNA form, the CDR3 reads TGTGCCAGCAGCATCCGGACAGGCGGGCAAGAGACCCAGTACTTC. This translates into CASSIRTGGQETQYF. This chain joins TRBV9 and TRBJ2-5; 7 bases align to TRBD1. This CDR3 is 15 amino acids long. The V gene's germline CDR1 is SGDLS and CDR2 YYNGEE. The V segment lost 4 bases and the J segment 2 bases; nucleotides outside the gene matches: 8. Looking up the rest from reference TRBV9 and TRBJ2-5 gives the full variable domain: DSGVTQTPKHLITATGQRVTLRCSPRSGDLSVYWYQQSLDQGLQFLIQYYNGEERAKGNILERFSAQQFPDLHSELNLSSLELGDSALYFCASSIRTGGQETQYFGPGTRLLVL.

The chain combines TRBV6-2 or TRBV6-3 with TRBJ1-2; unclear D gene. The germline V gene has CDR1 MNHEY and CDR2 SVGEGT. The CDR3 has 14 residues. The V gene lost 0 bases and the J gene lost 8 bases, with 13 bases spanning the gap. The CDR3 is CASSYSTLAGGYTF. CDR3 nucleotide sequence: TGTGCCAGCAGTTACTCGACGCTGGCTGGGGGCTACACCTTC.

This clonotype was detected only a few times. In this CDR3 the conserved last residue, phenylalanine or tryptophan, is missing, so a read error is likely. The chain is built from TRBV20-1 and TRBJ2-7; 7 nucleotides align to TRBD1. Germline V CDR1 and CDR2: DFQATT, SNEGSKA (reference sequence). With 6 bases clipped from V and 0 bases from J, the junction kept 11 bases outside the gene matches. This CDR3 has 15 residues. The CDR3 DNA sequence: TGCAGTGCCAGGCCCGCGACAGGGTACTCCTACGAGCAGTACTCC. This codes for CSARPATGYSYEQYS.

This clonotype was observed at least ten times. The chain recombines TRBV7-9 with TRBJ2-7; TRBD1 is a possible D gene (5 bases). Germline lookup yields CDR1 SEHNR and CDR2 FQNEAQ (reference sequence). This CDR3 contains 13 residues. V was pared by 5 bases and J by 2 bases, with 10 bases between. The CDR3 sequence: CASSGQQAYEQYF. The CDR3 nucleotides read TGTGCCAGCAGCGGACAACAAGCCTACGAGCAGTACTTC.

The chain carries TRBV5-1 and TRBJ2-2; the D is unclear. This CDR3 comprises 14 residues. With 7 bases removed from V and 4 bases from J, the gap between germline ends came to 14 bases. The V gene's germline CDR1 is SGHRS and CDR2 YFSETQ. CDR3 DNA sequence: TGCGCCAGCGGAACACTGCCTATCACCGGGGAGCTGTTTTTT. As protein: CASGTLPITGELFF.

The CDR3 coding sequence is TGTGCCAGCAGTTACTGGGGCGGGGGGCAGTACCAAGAGACCCAGTACTTC. It specifies CASSYWGGGQYQETQYF. The rearrangement joins TRBV6-5 to TRBJ2-5, with 8 nucleotides matching TRBD2. CDR1 is MNHEY and CDR2 is SVGAGI in the germline V gene. V lost 1 base and J lost 0; bases outside the gene matches: 7. The CDR3 is made up of 17 amino acids.

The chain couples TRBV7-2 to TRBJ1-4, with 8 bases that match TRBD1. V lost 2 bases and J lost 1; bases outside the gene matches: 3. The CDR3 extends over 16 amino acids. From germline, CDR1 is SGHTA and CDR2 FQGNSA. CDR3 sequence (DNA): TGTGCCAGCAGCTTACAGGGGGCTGGAACTAATGAAAAACTGTTTTTT. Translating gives CASSLQGAGTNEKLFF.

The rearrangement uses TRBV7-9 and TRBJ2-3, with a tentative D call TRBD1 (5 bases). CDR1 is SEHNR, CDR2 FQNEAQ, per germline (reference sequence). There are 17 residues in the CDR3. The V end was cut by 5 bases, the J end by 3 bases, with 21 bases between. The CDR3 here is CASSRPGPGQGTDTQYF. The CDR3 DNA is TGTGCCAGCAGCCGACCTGGGCCAGGGCAAGGAACAGATACGCAGTATTTT.

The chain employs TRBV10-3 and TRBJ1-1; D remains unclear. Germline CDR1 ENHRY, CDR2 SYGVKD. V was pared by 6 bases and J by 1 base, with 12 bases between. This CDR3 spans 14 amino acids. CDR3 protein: CAIRPQLSNTEAFF. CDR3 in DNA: TGTGCCATCAGACCACAGCTCTCGAACACTGAAGCTTTCTTT.